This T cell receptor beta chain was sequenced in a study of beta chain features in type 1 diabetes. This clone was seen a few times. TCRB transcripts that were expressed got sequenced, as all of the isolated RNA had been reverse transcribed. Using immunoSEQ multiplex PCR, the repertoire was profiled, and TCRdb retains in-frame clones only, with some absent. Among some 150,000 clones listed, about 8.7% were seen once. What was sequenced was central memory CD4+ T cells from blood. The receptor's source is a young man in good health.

CDR3 sequence reads: CASRLAGGTDTQYF. CDR3 DNA: TGTGCCAGTAGACTAGCGGGGGGGACAGATACGCAGTATTTT. V and J are TRBV19 and TRBJ2-3, with TRBD2 matching over 13 bases. The germline V gene has CDR1 LNHDA and CDR2 SQIVND (reference sequence). CDR3 size: 14 residues. The J segment lost 3 bases and the V segment lost 6 bases, leaving 0 bases of the junction unmatched.